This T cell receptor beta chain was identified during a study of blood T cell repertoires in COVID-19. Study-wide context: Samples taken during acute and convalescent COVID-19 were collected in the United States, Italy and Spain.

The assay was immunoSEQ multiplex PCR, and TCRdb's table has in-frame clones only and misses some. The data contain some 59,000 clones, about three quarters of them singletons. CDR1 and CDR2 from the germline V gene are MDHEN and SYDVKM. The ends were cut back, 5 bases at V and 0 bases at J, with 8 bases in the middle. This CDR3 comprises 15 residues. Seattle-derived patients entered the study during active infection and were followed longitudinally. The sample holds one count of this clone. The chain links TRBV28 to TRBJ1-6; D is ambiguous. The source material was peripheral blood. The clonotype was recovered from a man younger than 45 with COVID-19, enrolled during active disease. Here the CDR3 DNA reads TGTGCCAGCAGTCACCATAGCTCCTATAATTCACCCCTCCACTTT. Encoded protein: CASSHHSSYNSPLHF.